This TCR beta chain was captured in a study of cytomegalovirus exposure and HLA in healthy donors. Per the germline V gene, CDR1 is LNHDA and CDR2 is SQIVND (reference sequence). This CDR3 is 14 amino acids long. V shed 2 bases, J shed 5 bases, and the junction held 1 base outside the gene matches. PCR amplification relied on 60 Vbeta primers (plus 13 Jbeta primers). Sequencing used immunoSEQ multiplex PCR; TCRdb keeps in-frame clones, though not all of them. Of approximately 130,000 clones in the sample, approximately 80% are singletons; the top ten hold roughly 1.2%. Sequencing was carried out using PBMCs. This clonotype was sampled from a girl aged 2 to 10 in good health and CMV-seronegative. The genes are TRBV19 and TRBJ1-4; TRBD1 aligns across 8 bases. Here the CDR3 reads CASSIRTGNEKLFF. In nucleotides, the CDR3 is TGTGCCAGTAGTATACGGACAGGGAATGAAAAACTGTTTTTT.